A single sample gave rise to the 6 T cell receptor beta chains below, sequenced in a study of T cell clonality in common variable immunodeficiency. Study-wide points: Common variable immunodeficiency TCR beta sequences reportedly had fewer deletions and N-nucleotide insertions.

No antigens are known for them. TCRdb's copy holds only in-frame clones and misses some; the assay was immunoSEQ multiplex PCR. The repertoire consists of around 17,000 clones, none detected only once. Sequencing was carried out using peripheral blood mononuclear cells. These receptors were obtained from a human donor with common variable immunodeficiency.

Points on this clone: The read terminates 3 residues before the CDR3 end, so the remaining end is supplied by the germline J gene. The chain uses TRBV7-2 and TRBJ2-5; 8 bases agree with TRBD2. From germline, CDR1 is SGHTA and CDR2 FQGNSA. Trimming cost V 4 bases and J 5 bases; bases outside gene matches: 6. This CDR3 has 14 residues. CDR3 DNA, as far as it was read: TGTGCCAGCAGCTCGGGACTAGAGGGGGAGACC. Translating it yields CASSSGLEGET. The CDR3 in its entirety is CASSSGLEGETQYF.

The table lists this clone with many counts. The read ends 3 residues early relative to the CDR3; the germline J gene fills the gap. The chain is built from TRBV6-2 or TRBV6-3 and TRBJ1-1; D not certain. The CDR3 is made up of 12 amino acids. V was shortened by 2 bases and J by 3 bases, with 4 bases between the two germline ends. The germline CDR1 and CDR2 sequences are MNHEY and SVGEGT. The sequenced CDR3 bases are TGTGCCAGCAGTTACGCGTACACTGAA. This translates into CASSYAYTE. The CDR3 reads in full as CASSYAYTEAFF.

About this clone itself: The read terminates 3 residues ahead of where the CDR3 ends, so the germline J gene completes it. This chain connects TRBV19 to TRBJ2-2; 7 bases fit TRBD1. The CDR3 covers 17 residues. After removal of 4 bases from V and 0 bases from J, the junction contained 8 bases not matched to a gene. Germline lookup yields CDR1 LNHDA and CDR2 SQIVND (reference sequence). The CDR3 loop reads CASSNLGTVPNTGELFF. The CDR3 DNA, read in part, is TGTGCCAGTAGTAACCTAGGGACAGTCCCGAACACCGGGGAG. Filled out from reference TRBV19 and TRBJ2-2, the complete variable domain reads DGGITQSPKYLFRKEGQNVTLSCEQNLNHDAMYWYRQDPGQGLRLIYYSQIVNDFQKGDIAEGYSVSREKKESFPLTVTSAQKNPTAFYLCASSNLGTVPNTGELFFGEGSRLTVL.

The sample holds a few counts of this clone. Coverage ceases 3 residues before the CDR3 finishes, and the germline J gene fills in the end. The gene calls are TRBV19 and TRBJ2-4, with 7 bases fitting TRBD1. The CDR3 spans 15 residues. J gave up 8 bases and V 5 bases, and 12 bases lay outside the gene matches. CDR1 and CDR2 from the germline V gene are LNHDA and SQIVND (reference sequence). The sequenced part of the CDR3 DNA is TGTGCCAGTAGTCCCCGGGACAGTCGGTCAGACATT. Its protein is CASSPRDSRSDI. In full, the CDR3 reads CASSPRDSRSDIQYF.

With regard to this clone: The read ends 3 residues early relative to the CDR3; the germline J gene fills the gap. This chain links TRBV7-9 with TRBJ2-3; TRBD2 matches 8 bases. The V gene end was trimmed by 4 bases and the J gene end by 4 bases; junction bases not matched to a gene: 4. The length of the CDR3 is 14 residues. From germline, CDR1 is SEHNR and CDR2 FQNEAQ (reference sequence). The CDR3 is CASSSGTRADTQYF. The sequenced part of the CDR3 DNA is TGTGCCAGCAGCTCCGGGACTAGGGCAGATACG.

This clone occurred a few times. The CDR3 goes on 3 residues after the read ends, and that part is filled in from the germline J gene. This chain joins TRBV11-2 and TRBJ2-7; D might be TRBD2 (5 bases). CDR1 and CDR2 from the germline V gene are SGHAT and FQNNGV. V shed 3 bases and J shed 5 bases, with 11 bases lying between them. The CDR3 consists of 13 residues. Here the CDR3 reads CASSFRFSDEQYF. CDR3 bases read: TGTGCCAGCAGCTTTCGATTTAGCGACGAG. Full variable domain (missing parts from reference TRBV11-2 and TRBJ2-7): EAGVAQSPRYKIIEKRQSVAFWCNPISGHATLYWYQQILGQGPKLLIQFQNNGVVDDSQLPKDRFSAERLKGVDSTLKIQPAKLEDSAVYLCASSFRFSDEQYFGPGTRLTVT.